Listed here are 6 T cell receptor beta chains from one sample, sequenced in a study of blood T cells in healthy people across ages. Combining a sample-barcoded 5' primer with a J-beta primer mix, a second PCR ran for roughly 7 to 12 cycles. TCRdb called the 5' RACE reads again in MiXCR, with one record for every CDR3 protein. This table has around 1.5 million distinct CDR3 sequences, 42% appearing once. Specimen: blood. These receptors were obtained from a woman aged 18-35 years in good health.

The chain couples TRBV6-5 to TRBJ2-4, with no clear D. TRBJ2-7 matches the DNA end more closely, so the J call is doubtful. The germline V gene has CDR1 MNHEY and CDR2 SVGAGI. The CDR3 totals 14 residues. CDR3 coding DNA: TGTGCCAGCAGTTATCTGGACGGAGCCTACGAGCAGTACTTC. Encoded protein: CASSYLDGAYEQYF.

This clonotype was detected only a few times. The chain is built from TRBV6-1 and TRBJ2-7; a weak D match, TRBD1 (5 bases). Germline V gene data show CDR1 as MNHNS and CDR2 as SASEGT. This CDR3 region has 14 residues. V lost 7 bases, J lost 0 bases, and 13 bases lay in between. CDR3 sequence (DNA): TGTGCCAGCACCTCCCAGGGTTTCTCCTACGAGCAGTACTTC. As protein: CASTSQGFSYEQYF.

This clonotype was picked up a small number of times. A read error may produce the germline difference seen at one junction end. The chain links TRBV15 to TRBJ1-2; no clear D. CDR1 is LNHNV and CDR2 is YYDKDF in the germline V gene (reference sequence). The CDR3 has 12 residues. The CDR3 DNA follows: TGTGCCACCAGCAGAGTGGGTAGAGGCTACAACTTC. It encodes CATSRVGRGYNF.

This chain connects TRBV12-3 or TRBV12-4 to TRBJ2-1, with 8 bases that match TRBD2. The CDR3 has 12 amino acids. V gave up 6 bases and J gave up 15 bases; unmatched junction bases: 10. CDR3 amino acids: CASRLGTRVAFF. Written as DNA, the CDR3 is TGTGCCAGCAGGCTCGGGACTAGGGTAGCGTTCTTC.

The chain joins TRBV29-1 to TRBJ2-2; the match to TRBD1 covers 8 bases. The CDR3 has 12 residues. Germline loops: CDR1 SQVTM, CDR2 ANQGSEA. CDR3 nucleotides: TGCACGGGGACAGGAGGCACCGGGGAGCTGTTTTTT. It codes for CTGTGGTGELFF.

Here the CDR3 reads CASSEGKWGTDTQYF. In DNA form, the CDR3 reads TGTGCCAGCAGCGAGGGGAAGTGGGGCACAGATACGCAGTATTTT. The chain joins TRBV28 to TRBJ2-3; perhaps D is TRBD1 or TRBD2 (5 bases each). Germline V gene data show CDR1 as MDHEN and CDR2 as SYDVKM. The CDR3 extends over 15 amino acids. V was pared by 6 bases and J by 1 base, with 14 bases between.